The clone carrying this T cell receptor (beta chain) was seen just once. Antigen unknown. This entry is derived from a study of a mutant IDH1 vaccine in newly diagnosed glioma. Study-level information: Treated patients showed a male proportion of 62.5%, a female proportion of about 40%, and a mean age of around 40 years.

Sequencing was performed with immunoSEQ multiplex PCR; in TCRdb, only in-frame clones are kept and a portion is missing. The sample holds 110,000 or so clones, around 90% seen once. The ends were cut back, 3 bases at V and 3 bases at J, with 14 bases in the middle. CDR3 length equals 15 residues. Germline assignment: CDR1 SEHNR and CDR2 FQNEAQ (reference sequence). Time point specified: week 11, during vaccination. Alongside topical imiquimod, each dose of vaccine comprised 300 ug of mutant IDH1 20-mer peptide. This clonotype was sampled from a woman aged 45 to 65 with glioma. Sequencing used PBMCs, obtained from a glioma patient whose treatment included an IDH1 peptide vaccine. The chain recombines TRBV7-9 with TRBJ2-5; D assignment may be TRBD1 or TRBD2 (6 bases each). The chain's CDR3 is CASSFTRDIEETQYF. The CDR3 DNA sequence: TGTGCCAGCAGCTTCACGCGGGACATTGAAGAGACCCAGTACTTC.